A selection of T cell receptor beta chains follows, all from one sample in a study of T-cell memory formation after mild COVID-19. From the 5' RACE reads, TCRdb called clonotypes with MiXCR, one entry per CDR3 protein. The sample has more than 250,000 distinct CDR3 sequences; roughly 18% are singletons. The sequenced sample consisted of PBMCs or a T cell subset sorted from them (not recorded which). All receptors derive from a man aged 18 to 35 who had mild COVID-19 (a few samples of this study predate the infection). Cell type and time point are not known. Both conserved end residues are part of each CDR3. Fields, in order: V gene, J gene, D gene, clone size, CDR3 DNA, CDR3 protein. The D gene is left open where the match is weak. Not all rows give a size; the values are once, few, many and, for expanded clones, a class.

TRBV5-4	TRBJ2-1	TRBD2	-	TGTGCCAGCAGTTCGCCCGGGACTAGCTACAATGAGCAGTTCTTC	CASSSPGTSYNEQFF
TRBV20-1	TRBJ1-1	TRBD1	few	TGCAGTGGGAGACAGGGCAACACTGAAGCTTTCTTT	CSGRQGNTEAFF
TRBV28	TRBJ2-2	-	-	TGTGCCAGCAGTTTAGCGGTTTACGCCGGGGAGCTGTTTTTT	CASSLAVYAGELFF
TRBV20-1	TRBJ1-6	-	few	TGCAGTGCTAGTGACAGAGATTCACCCCTCCACTTT	CSASDRDSPLHF
TRBV6-1	TRBJ2-3	-	-	TGTGCCAGCGGGGATATAACAGATACGCAGTATTTT	CASGDITDTQYF
TRBV7-9	TRBJ2-7	-	few	TGTGCCAGCAGCTTATCAGCCGTGTACGAGCAGTACTTC	CASSLSAVYEQYF
TRBV4-3	TRBJ2-7	-	few	TGCGCCAGCAGCCAAGATCGGGGTAGTCTCGCCGAGCAGTACTTC	CASSQDRGSLAEQYF
TRBV4-2	TRBJ1-5	-	few	TGTGCCAGCAGCCAAGCTGCAGGGGCCTACAATCAGCCCCAGCATTTT	CASSQAAGAYNQPQHF
TRBV7-9	TRBJ2-1	TRBD1	few	TGTGCCAGCAGCCCGAATGGGGCAGGGGGCACTGAGCAGTTCTTC	CASSPNGAGGTEQFF
TRBV2	TRBJ1-2	-	-	TGTGCCAGCAGTGAATCCAACAGGGATCCGAATGGCTACACCTTC	CASSESNRDPNGYTF
TRBV5-4	TRBJ2-5	-	few	TGTGCCAGCAGCTCGAAGACAGCTTTCCAAGAGACCCAGTACTTC	CASSSKTAFQETQYF
TRBV7-3	TRBJ2-5	-	-	TGTGCCAGCAGCTTAAATGGGTTCCAAGAGACCCAGTACTTC	CASSLNGFQETQYF
TRBV5-1	TRBJ1-5	-	-	TGCGCCAGCAGCCTGGAAGGAAATAGCAATCAGCCCCAGCATTTT	CASSLEGNSNQPQHF
TRBV27	TRBJ1-2	-	-	TGTGCCAGCAGTTTGGCAGCTGGGGACTATGGCTACACCTTC	CASSLAAGDYGYTF
TRBV7-3	TRBJ2-2	-	-	TGTGCCAGCAGCTTAACGGCCCCAGCGGGCGGGGAGCTGTTTTTT	CASSLTAPAGGELFF
TRBV15	TRBJ2-1	-	few	TGTGCCACCAGCAGAGAGCCCCTCGGGGGCTACAATGAGCAGTTCTTC	CATSREPLGGYNEQFF
TRBV28	TRBJ1-5	-	-	TGTGCCAGCAGTCAAGGGGTTTATAGCAATCAGCCCCAGCATTTT	CASSQGVYSNQPQHF
TRBV7-2	TRBJ2-3	TRBD1	few	TGTGCCAGCAGCTTAGTCGGGGTCAGGGGGCTGGCAGATACGCAGTATTTT	CASSLVGVRGLADTQYF
TRBV12-3/TRBV12-4	TRBJ1-6	-	few	TGTGCCAGCAGTTTAAACGGCAGGAATTCACCCCTCCACTTT	CASSLNGRNSPLHF
TRBV7-2	TRBJ1-1	-	few	TGTGCCAGCAGCTGGGACGGCATGAACACTGAAGCTTTCTTT	CASSWDGMNTEAFF
TRBV4-3	TRBJ2-7	TRBD1	few	TGCGCCAGCAGCCAGTACCGGGACAGGGGTTCCTACGAGCAGTACTTC	CASSQYRDRGSYEQYF
TRBV5-1	TRBJ2-3	TRBD2	-	TGCGCCAGCAGCTTGGCCCCTAGCGGGGACACAGATACGCAGTATTTT	CASSLAPSGDTDTQYF
TRBV7-2	TRBJ2-7	TRBD1	-	TGTGCCAGCAGCCTACAGGGGCCCTACGAGCAGTACTTC	CASSLQGPYEQYF
TRBV3-1	TRBJ2-1	TRBD1	few	TGTGCCAGCAGCCCTCCGGGACAGCCTCGGGGTGAGCAGTTCTTC	CASSPPGQPRGEQFF
TRBV12-3/TRBV12-4	TRBJ2-7	-	few	TGTGCCAGCAGTTTTATCTACGAGCAGTACTTC	CASSFIYEQYF
TRBV12-3/TRBV12-4	TRBJ1-1	-	few	TGTGCCAGCACCCCCCGGTGGGGGACTGAAGCTTTCTTT	CASTPRWGTEAFF
TRBV5-1	TRBJ2-7	-	-	TGCGCCAGCAGCCCTGACAGGACCCACGAGCAGTACTTC	CASSPDRTHEQYF
TRBV12-3/TRBV12-4	TRBJ2-3	TRBD2	-	TGTGCCAGCTCCCTGGGAGGGACCCTCACAGATACGCAGTATTTT	CASSLGGTLTDTQYF
TRBV2	TRBJ2-7	-	many	TGTGCCAGCAGCAACTCCTACGAGCAGTACTTC	CASSNSYEQYF
TRBV20-1	TRBJ2-5	TRBD2	-	TGCAGTGCTCACCGACTAGCGGGGGGGCAGGAGACCCAGTACTTC	CSAHRLAGGQETQYF
TRBV2	TRBJ1-5	-	-	TGTGCCAGCAGTGCCTCCAGGGCGAGTCAGCCCCAGCATTTT	CASSASRASQPQHF
TRBV19	TRBJ2-5	TRBD1	-	TGTGCCAGTCGACAGGGTCCTTCAGAGACCCAGTACTTC	CASRQGPSETQYF
TRBV6-5	TRBJ1-2	TRBD1	-	TGTGCCAGCAGTCAAGACAGGGCCGGCTATGGCTACACCTTC	CASSQDRAGYGYTF
TRBV4-1	TRBJ2-2	TRBD1	few	TGCGGACAGGGGGCGGTAAACGGGGAGCTGTTTTTT	CGQGAVNGELFF
TRBV7-9	TRBJ1-1	-	few	TGTGCCAGCAGAGGGGAGGGGTCCACTGAAGCTTTCTTT	CASRGEGSTEAFF
TRBV18	TRBJ2-5	TRBD1	many	TGTGCCAGCTCACCATCGGACAGGGCCCAAGAGACCCAGTACTTC	CASSPSDRAQETQYF
TRBV6-5	TRBJ2-3	-	few	TGTGCCAGCGACGGAACAGATACGCAGTATTTT	CASDGTDTQYF
TRBV12-3/TRBV12-4	TRBJ1-4	-	-	TGTGCCAGCAGTTTAACGGGTTCTGCAACTAATGAAAAACTGTTTTTT	CASSLTGSATNEKLFF
TRBV29-1	TRBJ2-7	-	-	TGCAGCGTCAAGGGGGGACTCTCCTACGAGCAGTACTTC	CSVKGGLSYEQYF
TRBV20-1	TRBJ1-1	-	-	TGCAGTGCCCCCATGAACACTGAAGCTTTCTTT	CSAPMNTEAFF
TRBV7-6	TRBJ2-5	-	few	TGTGCCAGCAGCGCGGGGTGGAGAGGGCGCGAGACCCAGTACTTC	CASSAGWRGRETQYF
TRBV15	TRBJ2-2	-	few	TGTGCCACCTCAGGGTCGAACACCGGGGAGCTGTTTTTT	CATSGSNTGELFF
TRBV7-2	TRBJ1-6	-	few	TGTGCCAGCAGCCCCTCGTTGTCAGGCGGGGCCCTCCACTTT	CASSPSLSGGALHF